Following are 7 T cell receptor beta chains from one sample sequenced in a study of blood T cell repertoires in COVID-19. Generated by immunoSEQ multiplex PCR, the TCRdb table keeps only in-frame clones and is missing some. Among roughly 200,000 clones listed, around 83% were seen once. Sequenced input: peripheral blood. The receptor source for this set is a man aged 40-55 years with active or convalescent COVID-19.

This clone was recorded once. This chain uses TRBV7-2 with TRBJ2-5, with TRBD2 identical over 11 bases. V dropped 1 base and J dropped 4; count of bases not matched to a gene: 5. This CDR3 spans 16 amino acids. From germline, CDR1 is SGHTA and CDR2 FQGNSA. CDR3 in amino acids: CASSLGSSGGRETQYF. CDR3 nucleotide sequence: TGTGCCAGCAGCTTAGGCTCTAGCGGGGGGCGAGAGACCCAGTACTTC.

This sequence joins TRBV30 and TRBJ1-6; 8 bases are a match to TRBD1. CDR3 size: 16 residues. The V segment lost 0 bases and the J segment 9 bases; nucleotides outside the gene matches: 10. The germline CDR1 and CDR2 sequences are GTSNPN and SVGIG (reference sequence). The CDR3 DNA reads TGTGCCTGGAGTGTCCAGGGGGCGCGGACGGGTTCACCCCTCCACTTT. Amino acid sequence: CAWSVQGARTGSPLHF.

The chain carries TRBV9 and TRBJ2-3, with D uncertain. Germline CDR1 and CDR2: SGDLS and YYNGEE. The CDR3 loop spans 15 amino acids. V shed 0 bases and J shed 1 base, with 9 bases lying between them. CDR3 coding DNA: TGTGCCAGCAGCGTAGGGGCTTCTGGCACAGATACGCAGTATTTT. Its translation is CASSVGASGTDTQYF.

The chain joins TRBV3-1 (or the pseudogene TRBV3-2) to TRBJ1-3; TRBD1 matches 7 bases. Germline V gene lookup returns CDR1 LGHDT and CDR2 YNNKEL (reference sequence). The CDR3 is 15 amino acids. Germline trimming cut 4 bases from V and 2 bases from J; bases unmatched to any gene: 5. CDR3 in DNA: TGTGCCAGCAGCCGAACAGGGGTGGCTGGAAACACCATATATTTT. It encodes CASSRTGVAGNTIYF.

The chain recombines TRBV14 with TRBJ2-2, with D unclear. Trimming left V 1 base short and J 5 bases short, with 5 bases between. The CDR3 loop spans 13 amino acids. Germline V gene data show CDR1 as SGHDN and CDR2 as FVKESK. CDR3 sequence (DNA): TGTGCCAGCAGCCAAGTTGAGACCGGGGAGCTGTTTTTT. It codes for CASSQVETGELFF.

V gene TRBV6-5 combines with J gene TRBJ2-1; D is perhaps TRBD2 (5 bases). Germline V lookup: CDR1 MNHEY, CDR2 SVGAGI. CDR3 length: 15 residues. The ends were cut back, 7 bases at V and 0 bases at J, with 13 bases in the middle. Here the CDR3 DNA reads TGTGCCAGCAAAGAGCGGCAGAACTCCTACAATGAGCAGTTCTTC. It codes for CASKERQNSYNEQFF.

V gene TRBV11-2 combines with J gene TRBJ1-5, with TRBD1 as a possible D gene (5 bases). The germline gives CDR1 SGHAT, CDR2 FQNNGV. The CDR3 covers 13 residues. Trimming left V 5 bases short and J 5 bases short, with 10 bases between. The CDR3 region is CASSLGRDQPQHF. CDR3 in DNA: TGTGCCAGCAGCCTAGGCAGGGATCAGCCCCAGCATTTT.